This T cell receptor beta chain was retrieved from a study of CD8 T cells in ankylosing spondylitis. Whole-study findings and limits: Peripheral blood samples showed relatively rare disease-linked clones, and these clones were CD8+. As reported, disease-linked clones showed significant enrichment in matched ankylosing spondylitis synovial fluid. For ankylosing spondylitis blood, a TCR beta motif of 7 or 8 highly homologous variants appeared characteristic.

Germline-derived CDR1 and CDR2 are MNHNS and SASEGT. Trimming at V came to 6 bases and at J to 0 bases, leaving 8 bases not matched to a gene. The CDR3 sequence is 15 residues long. This clonotype was seen once. Its antigen remains unknown. A quantitative 5'-RACE method, one with molecular barcodes, was used to make TCR beta libraries. Using its own MiXCR run on the 5' RACE reads, TCRdb lists one record per CDR3 protein. This table holds 800,000 to 900,000 distinct CDR3 sequences, about 10% found once. The V gene is TRBV6-1, the J gene TRBJ2-7, with TRBD1 identical over 7 bases. The clonotype originates from a male donor with ankylosing spondylitis. Specimen: blood, either unsorted or a sorted T cell fraction (not recorded which). Written as DNA, the CDR3 is TGTGCCAGCAGGACCGGGACAGCCCTCTCCTACGAGCAGTACTTC. This translates into CASRTGTALSYEQYF.